This record looks at one T cell receptor (beta chain) sequence and its context. Per the study methods: Estimates of nucleated cell counts were drawn from the amplification of reference gene primers. Assay used: immunoSEQ multiplex PCR; TCRdb lists only in-frame clones, some missing. Clonal size and the V and J genes are those of that table, whereas D and trimming came from the DNA. The table lists hundreds of thousands of clones, around 89% of them singletons. These data belong to a study of blood T cell repertoires in COVID-19. Looking at the study overall: From the United States, Italy and Spain came samples of acute and convalescent COVID-19. T cells, B-cell-depleted T cells, or PBMCs provided the cDNA or gDNA that served as material.

This CDR3 region has 15 residues. V lost 5 bases, J lost 1 base, and 14 bases lay in between. Germline lookup yields CDR1 SGHNT and CDR2 YENEEA. Grouping used clinical history reported by participants in a survey and questionnaire. The sample consisted of PBMCs or T cells enriched from blood (not recorded which). This rearrangement joins TRBV11-3 to TRBJ2-5; the D gene is possibly TRBD1 (6 bases). The receptor comes from a woman in her 40s who had recovered from COVID-19. CDR3 DNA: TGTGCCAGCAGCAGGGGGTTAGGAGGCCAAGAGACCCAGTACTTC. Its protein is CASSRGLGGQETQYF.